The 3 T cell receptor beta chains presented below share a single source sample, sequenced in a study of early T cells in non-severe SARS-CoV-2 infection. TCRdb processed the 5' RACE reads anew with MiXCR; each CDR3 protein has one entry. The table has fewer than 80,000 distinct CDR3 sequences, roughly 9% seen once. Sequencing was performed on whole blood, taken at baseline. These TCRs come from an adult who was a healthcare worker with PCR-confirmed SARS-CoV-2 infection or an uninfected control (not recorded which).

A few counts support this clonotype. V is TRBV7-2 and J is TRBJ2-7; 9 bases fit TRBD1. The CDR3 is 15 residues long. The ends lost 0 bases at V and 6 bases at J; junction bases unmatched: 6. Germline CDR1 and CDR2: SGHTA and FQGNSA. The CDR3 sequence: CASSLATGTGSEQYF. CDR3 coding DNA: TGTGCCAGCAGCTTAGCGACCGGGACAGGGTCCGAGCAGTACTTC.

Many counts were recorded for this clonotype. The V and J genes are TRBV11-2 and TRBJ2-2, with D maybe TRBD2 (5 bases). The germline V and J ends were trimmed by 2 bases and 3 bases, with 10 bases remaining between them. There are 15 residues in the CDR3. Germline assignment: CDR1 SGHAT and CDR2 FQNNGV. The CDR3 region is CASSLLERHTGELFF. The CDR3 DNA sequence: TGTGCCAGCAGCTTATTGGAGCGGCACACCGGGGAGCTGTTTTTT. Drawing the rest from reference TRBV11-2 and TRBJ2-2, the complete variable domain is EAGVAQSPRYKIIEKRQSVAFWCNPISGHATLYWYQQILGQGPKLLIQFQNNGVVDDSQLPKDRFSAERLKGVDSTLKIQPAKLEDSAVYLCASSLLERHTGELFFGEGSRLTVL.

The chain joins TRBV4-3 to TRBJ2-7; a possible D gene is TRBD2 (6 bases). CDR1 and CDR2 (germline): LGHNA, YSLEER. Trimming removed 0 bases at V and 2 bases at J, with 17 bases between. The CDR3 runs to 17 residues. The CDR3 DNA sequence: TGCGCCAGCAGCCAAGACAGCGGGTGGGCTAATACCTACGAGCAGTACTTC. Protein: CASSQDSGWANTYEQYF.